This entry features one T cell receptor (beta chain) sequence. Its antigen is unknown. Qualities for individual bases were not recorded, and no much larger clone is one base off. The CDR3 runs 13 amino acids, cysteine and phenylalanine included. Of the read, only the CDR3 DNA is kept; its 39 bases are in frame from base 1. Sequences MGHRA (CDR1) and YSYEKL (CDR2) are obtained from the germline V gene. Deletion took 3 bases off V and 3 bases off J, with a span of 9 bases between the germline ends. The library relied on the immunoSEQ multiplex PCR assay. The clones in this table, taken by TCRdb from immuneACCESS, are in-frame only. Not every clone is retained; where verified, under half of the shortfall comes from an unresolved V gene, and the cause of the rest is unknown. The sample yields 60,000 to 85,000 clones; just under 97% were counted once. In total, the top ten clones hold roughly 0.21% of the sample.

This entry is derived from a study of technical replicates of blood from a few donors (dated by TCRdb to 2015 to 2018). Sequencing was carried out using T cells isolated from PBMCs. The receptor comes from a human donor in good health. The chain joins TRBV4-1 to TRBJ2-7; TRBD2 is a weak D gene call, 6 bases matching. The DNA reads TGCGCCAGCAGCCAGAAGGGAGGCTACGAGCAGTACTTC. Translated, it reads CASSQKGGYEQYF.